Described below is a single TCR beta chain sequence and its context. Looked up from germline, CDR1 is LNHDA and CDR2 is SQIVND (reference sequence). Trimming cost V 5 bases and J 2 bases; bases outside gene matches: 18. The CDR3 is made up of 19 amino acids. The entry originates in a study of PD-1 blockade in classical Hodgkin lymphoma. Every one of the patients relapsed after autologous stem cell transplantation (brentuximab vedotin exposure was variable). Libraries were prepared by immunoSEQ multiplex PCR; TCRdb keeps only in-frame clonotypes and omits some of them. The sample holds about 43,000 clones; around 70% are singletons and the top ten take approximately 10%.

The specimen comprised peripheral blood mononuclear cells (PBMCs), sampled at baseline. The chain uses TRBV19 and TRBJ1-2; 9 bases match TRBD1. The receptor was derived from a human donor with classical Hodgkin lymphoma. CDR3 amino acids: CASSLSTGTGPRRNYGYTF. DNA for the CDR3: TGTGCCAGTAGTCTCTCTACCGGGACAGGGCCCCGCAGGAACTATGGCTACACCTTC.